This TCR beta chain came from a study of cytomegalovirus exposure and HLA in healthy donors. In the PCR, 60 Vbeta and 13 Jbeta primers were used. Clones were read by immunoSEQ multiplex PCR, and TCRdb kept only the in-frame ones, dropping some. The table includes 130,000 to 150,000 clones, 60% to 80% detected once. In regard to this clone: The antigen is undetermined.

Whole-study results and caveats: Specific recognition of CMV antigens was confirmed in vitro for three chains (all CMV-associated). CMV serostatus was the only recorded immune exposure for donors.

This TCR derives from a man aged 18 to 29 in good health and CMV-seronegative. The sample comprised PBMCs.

The CDR3 coding sequence is TGTGCCAGCAGCCAAGACAGGGGGGCCTACAATGAGCAGTTCTTC. Translated: CASSQDRGAYNEQFF. The rearrangement links TRBV6-1 to TRBJ2-1; 9 bases map to TRBD1. V dropped 6 bases and J dropped 2; count of bases not matched to a gene: 5. Per germline, CDR1 MNHNS and CDR2 SASEGT. There are 15 residues in the CDR3.